This is a list of T cell receptor beta chains from one sample in a study of siplizumab effects on memory and regulatory T cells. Sequenced by immunoSEQ multiplex PCR; TCRdb stores in-frame clones only, minus some. The data show 100,000 or so clones, about 92% seen once. Sequenced material: Tregs sorted from blood. These receptors were taken from a human donor in good health. CDR3s include the opening cysteine and the closing phenylalanine or tryptophan. D genes are given only for firm matches. Some rows have no size entry. The others give once, few or many, or a class for an expanded clone.

v_gene: TRBV5-1
abundance: .
j_gene: TRBJ1-1
d_gene: .
CDR3aa: CASSFSGTGTEAFF
CDR3nt: TGCGCCAGCAGCTTCTCCGGGACGGGGACTGAAGCTTTCTTT

v_gene: TRBV6-5
abundance: .
j_gene: TRBJ2-4
d_gene: .
CDR3aa: CASSYPHHLPF
CDR3nt: TGTGCCAGCAGTTACCCCCATCATCTCCCATTC

v_gene: TRBV27
abundance: .
j_gene: TRBJ1-3
d_gene: .
CDR3aa: CATYPGDPGNTIYF
CDR3nt: TGTGCCACCTACCCAGGGGACCCTGGAAACACCATATATTTT

v_gene: TRBV4-2
abundance: .
j_gene: TRBJ1-2
d_gene: .
CDR3aa: CASSEADNYGYTF
CDR3nt: TGTGCCAGCAGCGAGGCCGATAACTATGGCTACACCTTC

v_gene: TRBV18
abundance: .
j_gene: TRBJ2-1
d_gene: .
CDR3aa: CASSPPVQGGRNEQFF
CDR3nt: TGTGCCAGCTCACCACCGGTCCAGGGAGGACGCAATGAGCAGTTCTTC

v_gene: TRBV7-9
abundance: .
j_gene: TRBJ1-2
d_gene: .
CDR3aa: CASSSQSRKYGYTF
CDR3nt: TGTGCCAGCAGCTCTCAATCCAGGAAATATGGCTACACCTTC

v_gene: TRBV5-1
abundance: .
j_gene: TRBJ2-6
d_gene: .
CDR3aa: CASSLGGLEAF
CDR3nt: TGCGCCAGCAGCTTGGGGGGCCTCGAGGCTTTC

v_gene: TRBV10-2
abundance: once
j_gene: TRBJ2-5
d_gene: TRBD2
CDR3aa: CASSESSGRGAQYF
CDR3nt: TGCGCCAGCAGTGAGTCTAGCGGGAGAGGGGCCCAGTACTTC

v_gene: TRBV5-6
abundance: .
j_gene: TRBJ1-5
d_gene: .
CDR3aa: CASSFGRIDQPQHF
CDR3nt: TGTGCCAGCAGCTTTGGGAGGATCGATCAGCCCCAGCATTTT

v_gene: TRBV2
abundance: .
j_gene: TRBJ2-7
d_gene: .
CDR3aa: CASSELIQVQYF
CDR3nt: TGTGCCAGCAGTGAATTGATCCAGGTGCAGTACTTC

v_gene: TRBV4-1
abundance: .
j_gene: TRBJ1-2
d_gene: TRBD1
CDR3aa: CASSWGQGDGYTF
CDR3nt: TGCGCCAGCAGCTGGGGACAGGGGGATGGCTACACCTTC

v_gene: TRBV6-5
abundance: .
j_gene: TRBJ2-7
d_gene: .
CDR3aa: CASSPRPAGSYEQYF
CDR3nt: TGTGCCAGCAGCCCGAGGCCGGCAGGCTCCTACGAGCAGTACTTC

v_gene: TRBV19
abundance: .
j_gene: TRBJ1-3
d_gene: TRBD1
CDR3aa: CASSISYSLQGAGNTIYF
CDR3nt: TGTGCCAGTAGTATTTCTTATTCACTACAGGGGGCTGGAAACACCATATATTTT

v_gene: TRBV2
abundance: .
j_gene: TRBJ2-7
d_gene: TRBD1
CDR3aa: CASSGGTGIYEQYF
CDR3nt: TGTGCCAGCAGTGGAGGGACAGGGATATACGAGCAGTACTTC

v_gene: TRBV2
abundance: .
j_gene: TRBJ2-3
d_gene: .
CDR3aa: CASGTRDFTDTQYF
CDR3nt: TGTGCCAGCGGGACCCGGGACTTCACAGATACGCAGTATTTT

v_gene: TRBV6-5
abundance: .
j_gene: TRBJ2-7
d_gene: TRBD1
CDR3aa: CASSYSGQGADEQYF
CDR3nt: TGTGCCAGCAGTTACTCAGGACAGGGGGCTGACGAGCAGTACTTC

v_gene: TRBV5-8
abundance: .
j_gene: TRBJ1-1
d_gene: TRBD1
CDR3aa: CASSRTGTGGTEAFF
CDR3nt: TGTGCCAGCAGCAGGACCGGGACAGGGGGCACTGAAGCTTTCTTT

v_gene: TRBV7-9
abundance: .
j_gene: TRBJ1-2
d_gene: .
CDR3aa: CASSLGGAAGYGYTF
CDR3nt: TGTGCCAGCAGCTTAGGTGGGGCCGCGGGCTATGGCTACACCTTC

v_gene: TRBV10-1
abundance: .
j_gene: TRBJ2-1
d_gene: .
CDR3aa: CASSDRGRNEQFF
CDR3nt: TGCGCCAGCAGTGACAGGGGGAGGAATGAGCAGTTCTTC

v_gene: TRBV9
abundance: .
j_gene: TRBJ2-1
d_gene: TRBD2
CDR3aa: CASSVVASGPYNEQFF
CDR3nt: TGTGCCAGCAGCGTAGTTGCTAGCGGACCTTACAATGAGCAGTTCTTC

v_gene: TRBV19
abundance: .
j_gene: TRBJ2-1
d_gene: .
CDR3aa: CASSIGSGQFF
CDR3nt: TGTGCCAGTAGTATAGGGTCCGGGCAGTTCTTC

v_gene: TRBV4-1
abundance: .
j_gene: TRBJ1-3
d_gene: .
CDR3aa: CASSQETEGRLVRAATIYF
CDR3nt: TGCGCCAGCAGCCAAGAGACCGAGGGCCGACTAGTGAGGGCCGCCACCATATATTTT

v_gene: TRBV5-6
abundance: .
j_gene: TRBJ1-2
d_gene: .
CDR3aa: CASSWERGSGYTF
CDR3nt: TGTGCCAGCAGCTGGGAGAGAGGGTCTGGCTACACCTTC

v_gene: TRBV14
abundance: .
j_gene: TRBJ2-7
d_gene: .
CDR3aa: CASSKRTPSHYEQYF
CDR3nt: TGTGCCAGCAGCAAAAGAACGCCAAGCCACTACGAGCAGTACTTC

v_gene: TRBV23-1
abundance: .
j_gene: TRBJ2-6
d_gene: .
CDR3aa: CASGGFLYLRISGANVLTF
CDR3nt: TGCGCCAGCGGCGGGTTTTTGTATTTGAGGATCTCTGGGGCCAACGTCCTGACTTTC

v_gene: TRBV5-6
abundance: .
j_gene: TRBJ1-2
d_gene: TRBD1
CDR3aa: CASSLIMGQGAITF
CDR3nt: TGTGCCAGCAGCTTGATTATGGGACAGGGGGCGATAACCTTC

v_gene: TRBV7-6
abundance: .
j_gene: TRBJ2-2
d_gene: .
CDR3aa: CASSLIGRGNTGELFF
CDR3nt: TGTGCCAGCAGCTTAATTGGGCGGGGGAACACCGGGGAGCTGTTTTTT

v_gene: TRBV5-6
abundance: .
j_gene: TRBJ2-3
d_gene: TRBD1
CDR3aa: CASSPGQGLGTQYF
CDR3nt: TGTGCCAGCAGCCCGGGACAGGGGTTAGGTACGCAGTATTTT

v_gene: TRBV5-4
abundance: once
j_gene: TRBJ2-7
d_gene: TRBD1
CDR3aa: CASSAPRDSNYEQYF
CDR3nt: TGTGCCAGCAGTGCGCCCCGGGACAGCAACTACGAGCAGTACTTC

v_gene: TRBV7-9
abundance: .
j_gene: TRBJ2-3
d_gene: TRBD2
CDR3aa: CASSLRAGLDTQYF
CDR3nt: TGTGCCAGCAGCTTAAGAGCGGGACTTGATACGCAGTATTTT

v_gene: TRBV6-5
abundance: .
j_gene: TRBJ1-1
d_gene: .
CDR3aa: CASSYSRSNTEAFF
CDR3nt: TGTGCCAGCAGTTACTCGCGCAGTAACACTGAAGCTTTCTTT

v_gene: TRBV6-1
abundance: .
j_gene: TRBJ1-5
d_gene: .
CDR3aa: CASSGLQISNQPQHF
CDR3nt: TGTGCCAGCAGTGGTTTACAGATTAGCAATCAGCCCCAGCATTTT

v_gene: TRBV5-6
abundance: .
j_gene: TRBJ2-5
d_gene: TRBD2
CDR3aa: CASSAGLALETQYF
CDR3nt: TGTGCCAGCAGCGCCGGACTAGCTCTAGAGACCCAGTACTTC

v_gene: TRBV21-1
abundance: .
j_gene: TRBJ2-1
d_gene: .
CDR3aa: CASSKVGTGKHEQFF
CDR3nt: TGTGCCAGCAGCAAAGTAGGGACAGGGAAGCATGAGCAGTTCTTC

v_gene: TRBV11-2
abundance: .
j_gene: TRBJ2-2
d_gene: .
CDR3aa: CASSFEPTGELFF
CDR3nt: TGTGCCAGCAGCTTTGAGCCCACCGGGGAGCTGTTTTTT

v_gene: TRBV18
abundance: .
j_gene: TRBJ2-3
d_gene: .
CDR3aa: CASSPIDTQYF
CDR3nt: TGTGCCAGCTCACCAATAGATACGCAGTATTTT

v_gene: TRBV5-1
abundance: .
j_gene: TRBJ1-4
d_gene: TRBD1
CDR3aa: CASRRDSLNEKLFF
CDR3nt: TGCGCCAGCAGACGGGACAGTCTTAATGAAAAACTGTTTTTT

v_gene: TRBV7-9
abundance: .
j_gene: TRBJ2-1
d_gene: TRBD1
CDR3aa: CASSPTGGAYNEQFF
CDR3nt: TGTGCCAGCAGCCCTACAGGGGGCGCCTACAATGAGCAGTTCTTC